These 10 T cell receptor beta chains came from one sample sequenced in a study of identical twins. TCRdb used MiXCR to reprocess the 5' RACE reads, holding one entry per CDR3 protein. This table has more than 400,000 distinct CDR3 sequences, 13% to 15% appearing once. The sample also formed part of further work on yellow fever vaccine responses in identical twins.

Sequenced material: CD4+ T cells sorted from blood. These receptors all stem from a woman younger than 35 in good health.

This clonotype was recorded at least ten times. This chain links TRBV5-1 with TRBJ2-1; a weak D match, TRBD1 (5 bases). CDR3 length: 15 amino acids. The germline V and J ends were trimmed by 4 bases and 1 base, with 12 bases remaining between them. Germline CDR1 reads SGHRS; CDR2 reads YFSETQ. The CDR3 protein is CASSLQGGSYNEQFF. The CDR3 region has the DNA TGCGCCAGCAGCCTCCAGGGCGGATCCTACAATGAGCAGTTCTTC.

This clonotype was recorded many times. The chain uses TRBV3-1 and TRBJ1-1; D call uncertain. V was clipped by 3 bases and J by 3 bases, with 5 bases between them. The CDR3 consists of 12 residues. Germline lookup yields CDR1 LGHDT and CDR2 YNNKEL (reference sequence). The DNA for the CDR3 is TGTGCCAGCAGCCACCAGGACACTGAAGCTTTCTTT. Its translation: CASSHQDTEAFF.

CDR3 protein: CASSSPGYSSYEQYF. Here the CDR3 DNA reads TGTGCCAGCAGCTCACCGGGATATAGCTCCTACGAGCAGTACTTC. The rearrangement links TRBV6-2 or TRBV6-3 to TRBJ2-7, with D perhaps TRBD2 (5 bases). The CDR3 contains 15 residues. Trimming removed 6 bases at V and 0 bases at J, with 15 bases between. In germline, CDR1 is MNHEY, CDR2 SVGEGT.

The J gene is TRBJ2-1, the V gene TRBV29-1; 9 positions agree with TRBD1. V lost 3 bases, J lost 9 bases, and 9 bases stayed unmatched. This CDR3 contains 14 residues. Germline loops: CDR1 SQVTM, CDR2 ANQGSEA. CDR3: CSVDRDRDFSEQFF. CDR3 nucleotides: TGCAGCGTTGATAGGGACAGGGATTTTAGTGAGCAGTTCTTC.

The rearrangement joins TRBV13 to TRBJ2-7, with 7 positions matching TRBD1. With 10 bases clipped from V and 1 base from J, the junction kept 7 bases outside the gene matches. Germline V gene sequence: CDR1 PRHDT, CDR2 FYEKMQ (reference sequence). The CDR3 has 13 residues. This CDR3 is CATKDRRSYEQYV. In DNA form, the CDR3 reads TGTGCCACCAAGGACAGGAGATCCTACGAGCAGTACGTC.

The rearrangement uses TRBV29-1 and TRBJ2-1; 10 nucleotides match TRBD1. V dropped 3 bases and J dropped 6; count of bases not matched to a gene: 11. The CDR3 runs to 16 residues. The germline CDR1 and CDR2 sequences are SQVTM and ANQGSEA. CDR3 sequence: CSVDGGGTGDFNEQFF. Written as DNA, the CDR3 is TGCAGCGTTGATGGGGGGGGGACAGGGGATTTCAATGAGCAGTTCTTC.

The gene calls are TRBV20-1 and TRBJ2-7; tentatively, D is TRBD2 (6 bases). Germline lookup yields CDR1 DFQATT and CDR2 SNEGSKA (reference sequence). CDR3 length: 11 residues. The V end lost 6 bases, the J end lost 6 bases, and 12 bases lay between the germline ends. The CDR3 DNA follows: TGCAGTGCGGGGGGAATGGGCGAGCAGTACGTC. Residues: CSAGGMGEQYV.

This clonotype has a handful of counts. The chain carries TRBV5-1 and TRBJ2-3, with D possibly matching TRBD2 (6 bases). Germline assignment: CDR1 SGHRS and CDR2 YFSETQ. Trimming stripped 4 bases from V and 7 bases from J, with 16 bases between. The CDR3 has 14 amino acids. The CDR3 region is CASSPLRGFNTQYF. CDR3 sequence (DNA): TGCGCCAGCAGCCCCCTCCGGGGGTTCAATACGCAGTATTTT. Full variable domain (rest looked up from reference TRBV5-1 and TRBJ2-3): KAGVTQTPRYLIKTRGQQVTLSCSPISGHRSVSWYQQTPGQGLQFLFEYFSETQRNKGNFPGRFSGRQFSNSRSEMNVSTLELGDSALYLCASSPLRGFNTQYFGPGTRLTVL.

The rearrangement joins TRBV19 to TRBJ2-6, with D tentatively TRBD2 (6 bases). The V and J ends lost 3 bases and 2 bases respectively, with 14 bases between them. Germline V gives CDR1 LNHDA, CDR2 SQIVND (reference sequence). This CDR3 is built from 17 residues. The CDR3 loop is CASSIASGEAGANVLTF. The CDR3 region has the DNA TGTGCCAGTAGTATCGCCTCGGGGGAGGCTGGGGCCAACGTCCTGACTTTC.

V gene TRBV24-1 combines with J gene TRBJ1-5; TRBD1 aligns across 11 bases. V lost 4 bases to trimming and J lost 0 bases; unmatched junction nucleotides: 4. Germline CDR1 and CDR2: KGHDR and SFDVKD. CDR3 length equals 17 residues. Written as DNA, the CDR3 is TGTGCCACCAGTGACGGTGGACAGGGGGCTAGCAATCAGCCCCAGCATTTT. This codes for CATSDGGQGASNQPQHF.